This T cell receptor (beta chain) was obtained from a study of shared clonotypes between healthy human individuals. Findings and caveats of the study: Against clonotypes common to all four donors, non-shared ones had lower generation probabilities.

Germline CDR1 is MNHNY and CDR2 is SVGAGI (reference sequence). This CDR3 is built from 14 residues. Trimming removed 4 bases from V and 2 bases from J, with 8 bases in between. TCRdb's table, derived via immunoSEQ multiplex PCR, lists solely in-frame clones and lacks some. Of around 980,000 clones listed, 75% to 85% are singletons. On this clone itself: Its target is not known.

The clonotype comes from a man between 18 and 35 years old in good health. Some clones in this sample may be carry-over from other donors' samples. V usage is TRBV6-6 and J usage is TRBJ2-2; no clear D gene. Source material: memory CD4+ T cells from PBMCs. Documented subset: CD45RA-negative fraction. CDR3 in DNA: TGTGCCAGCAGTTTAGTGAGAAACACCGGGGAGCTGTTTTTT. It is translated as CASSLVRNTGELFF.